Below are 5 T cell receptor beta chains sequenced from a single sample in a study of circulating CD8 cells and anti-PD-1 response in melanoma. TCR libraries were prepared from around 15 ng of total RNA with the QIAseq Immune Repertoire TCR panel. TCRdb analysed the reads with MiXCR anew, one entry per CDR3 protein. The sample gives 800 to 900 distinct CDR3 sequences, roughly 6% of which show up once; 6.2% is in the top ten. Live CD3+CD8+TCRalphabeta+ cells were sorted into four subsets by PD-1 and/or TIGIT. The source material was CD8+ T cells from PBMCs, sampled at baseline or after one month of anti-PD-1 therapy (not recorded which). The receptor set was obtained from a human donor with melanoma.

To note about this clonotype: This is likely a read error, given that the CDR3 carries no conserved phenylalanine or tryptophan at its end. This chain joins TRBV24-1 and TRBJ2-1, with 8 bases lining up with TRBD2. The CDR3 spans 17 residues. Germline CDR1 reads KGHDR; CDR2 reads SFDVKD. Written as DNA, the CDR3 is TGTGCAACCAGTGATTTGGCCTTTCGCGGGGGGAACAATGAGCAGTTCCTT. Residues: CATSDLAFRGGNNEQFL.

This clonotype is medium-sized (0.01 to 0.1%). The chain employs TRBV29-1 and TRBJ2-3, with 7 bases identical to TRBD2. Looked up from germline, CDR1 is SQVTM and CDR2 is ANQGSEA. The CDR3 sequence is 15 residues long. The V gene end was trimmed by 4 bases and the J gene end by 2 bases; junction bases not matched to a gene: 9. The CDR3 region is CSVGDLRDYTDTQYF. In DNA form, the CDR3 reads TGCAGCGTTGGTGATTTGCGGGACTACACAGATACGCAGTATTTT.

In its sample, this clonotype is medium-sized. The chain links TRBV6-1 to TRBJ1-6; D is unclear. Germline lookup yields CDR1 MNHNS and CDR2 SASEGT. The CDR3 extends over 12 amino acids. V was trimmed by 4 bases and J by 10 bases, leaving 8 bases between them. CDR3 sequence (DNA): TGTGCCAGCAGTGGAGGGTTCTCACCCCTCCACTTT. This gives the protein CASSGGFSPLHF.

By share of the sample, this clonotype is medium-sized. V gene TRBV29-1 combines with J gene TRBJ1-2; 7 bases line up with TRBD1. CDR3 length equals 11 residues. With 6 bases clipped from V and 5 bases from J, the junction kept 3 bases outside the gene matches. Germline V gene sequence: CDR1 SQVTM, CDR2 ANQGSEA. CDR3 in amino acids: CSVVQGYGYTF. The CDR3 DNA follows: TGCAGCGTAGTACAGGGGTATGGCTACACCTTC.

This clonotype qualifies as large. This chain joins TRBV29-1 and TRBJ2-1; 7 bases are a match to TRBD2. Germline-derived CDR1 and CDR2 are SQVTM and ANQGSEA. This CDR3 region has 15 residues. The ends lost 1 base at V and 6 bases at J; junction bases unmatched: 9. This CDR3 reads CSVEGADPGGNEQFF. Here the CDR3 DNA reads TGCAGCGTTGAAGGGGCCGATCCGGGGGGCAATGAGCAGTTCTTC.